Below, 11 T cell receptor beta chains from the same sample are listed, as sequenced in a study of technical replicates of blood from a few donors. TCRdb keeps only in-frame clones here, not all; method: immunoSEQ multiplex PCR. The data contain 60,000 or so clones, more than 95% of them singletons. The sample was T cells isolated from PBMCs. These receptors all come from a human donor in good health.

The V and J genes are TRBV18 and TRBJ2-7; D is uncertain. Trimming left V 3 bases short and J 3 bases short, with 9 bases between. The CDR3 has 13 residues. Germline lookup yields CDR1 KGHSH and CDR2 LQKENI. For the CDR3, the DNA is TGTGCCAGCTCACCGGTTGCAGACTACGAGCAGTACTTC. It codes for CASSPVADYEQYF. Using reference TRBV18 and TRBJ2-7 for the parts outside the CDR3, the full variable domain is NAGVMQNPRHLVRRRGQEARLRCSPMKGHSHVYWYRQLPEEGLKFMVYLQKENIIDESGMPKERFSAEFPKEGPSILRIQQVVRGDSAAYFCASSPVADYEQYFGPGTRLTVT.

V gene TRBV6-6 combines with J gene TRBJ2-3; TRBD2 agrees at 10 bases. J lost 6 bases, V lost 5 bases, and 8 bases had no gene match. This CDR3 is 15 amino acids long. Germline V CDR1 and CDR2: MNHNY, SVGAGI (reference sequence). The CDR3 DNA follows: TGTGCCAGCAGTCTCTTAGCGGGAGGAACGGATACGCAGTATTTT. Protein: CASSLLAGGTDTQYF.

The rearrangement uses TRBV11-2 and TRBJ2-1; 8 bases map to TRBD2. Germline lookup yields CDR1 SGHAT and CDR2 FQNNGV. The CDR3 runs to 14 residues. Unmatched junction bases numbered 5, after V lost 4 bases and J lost 6 bases. The CDR3 protein is CASSWIGRVNEQFF. The CDR3 bases are TGTGCCAGCAGCTGGATCGGGAGGGTCAATGAGCAGTTCTTC.

The chain is built from TRBV2 and TRBJ2-1, with TRBD2 identical over 8 bases. V was clipped by 8 bases and J by 9 bases; unmatched bases: 9. Germline V gene lookup returns CDR1 SNHLY and CDR2 FYNNEI. The CDR3 spans 13 residues. The CDR3 spells CASRQAGAGEQFF. In DNA form, the CDR3 reads TGTGCCAGCCGGCAAGCGGGGGCCGGTGAGCAGTTCTTC.

Only one count was recorded for this clone. V usage is TRBV10-1 and J usage is TRBJ2-5; the D is unclear. The CDR3 is made up of 14 amino acids. V was pared by 0 bases and J by 5 bases, with 10 bases between. Germline CDR1 WNHNN, CDR2 SYGVQD (reference sequence). The CDR3 here is CASSESSQEETQYF. As DNA, the CDR3 is TGCGCCAGCAGTGAGTCTTCGCAAGAGGAGACCCAGTACTTC.

The chain has TRBV5-6 and TRBJ1-2, with a tentative D call TRBD1 (6 bases). Trimming stripped 3 bases from V and 0 bases from J, with 15 bases between. Germline lookup yields CDR1 SGHDT and CDR2 YYEEEE. The CDR3 is 16 residues long. This chain's CDR3 is CASSSYSWTANYGYTF. As DNA, the CDR3 is TGTGCCAGCAGCTCGTACTCTTGGACAGCTAACTATGGCTACACCTTC.

The rearrangement links TRBV2 to TRBJ2-1; TRBD2 matches at 12 bases. Looked up from germline, CDR1 is SNHLY and CDR2 is FYNNEI. The CDR3 totals 18 residues. After removal of 2 bases from V and 3 bases from J, the junction contained 8 bases not matched to a gene. This CDR3 is CASSERLAGGLLYNEQFF. The CDR3 coding sequence is TGTGCCAGCAGTGAACGGCTAGCGGGGGGGCTCCTCTACAATGAGCAGTTCTTC.

The V gene is TRBV11-2, the J gene TRBJ1-2, with D uncertain. The CDR3 consists of 15 residues. Germline CDR1 is SGHAT and CDR2 is FQNNGV. Trimming shortened V by 5 bases and J by 2 bases, and 15 bases separated the two germline ends. CDR3 coding DNA: TGTGCCAGCAGCCCTACACTAACGGCAAACTATGGCTACACCTTC. Its translation: CASSPTLTANYGYTF.

The V gene is TRBV6-1, the J gene TRBJ2-2; tentatively, D is TRBD2 (6 bases). V lost 7 bases, J lost 7 bases, and 19 bases lay in between. The germline CDR1 and CDR2 sequences are MNHNS and SASEGT. There are 15 residues in the CDR3. CDR3 sequence reads: CASIATRLGGGELFF. The CDR3 DNA follows: TGTGCCAGCATCGCTACCCGACTAGGCGGCGGGGAGCTGTTTTTT.

V is TRBV19 and J is TRBJ1-5; D is unclear. The CDR3 extends over 17 amino acids. V was cut by 3 bases and J by 0 bases, with 15 bases left in between. Germline V gene lookup returns CDR1 LNHDA and CDR2 SQIVND (reference sequence). CDR3 protein: CASSIGVPAYSNQPQHF. The CDR3 nucleotides are TGTGCCAGTAGTATCGGGGTACCAGCTTATAGCAATCAGCCCCAGCATTTT.

The V and J genes are TRBV4-1 and TRBJ1-6; perhaps TRBD1 as D (5 bases). Germline CDR1 is MGHRA and CDR2 is YSYEKL. V was trimmed by 2 bases and J by 1 base, leaving 24 bases between them. The CDR3 runs to 21 residues. CDR3 region: CASSQTTRQGNIRSYNSPLHF. CDR3 DNA sequence: TGCGCCAGCAGCCAAACGACGAGGCAGGGCAATATTAGGTCCTATAATTCACCCCTCCACTTT.